These 17 T cell receptor beta chains originate from one sample sequenced in a study of preoperative IRX-2 immunotherapy in early breast cancer. The protocol was immunoSEQ multiplex PCR, while the TCRdb copy is restricted to in-frame clones and leaves out a portion. The sample holds around 57,000 clones, approximately 93% seen once. Treatment given: preoperative locoregional IRX-2 cytokine immunotherapy. The sample was taken from a patient treated with IRX-2 immunotherapy. The origin of the receptors is a human donor with breast cancer.

This CDR3 is CASSPRGNTEAFF. As DNA, the CDR3 is TGTGCCAGCAGCCCTAGGGGGAACACTGAAGCTTTCTTT. V gene TRBV9 combines with J gene TRBJ1-1; D perhaps matches TRBD1 (5 bases). The CDR3 length is 13 residues. Deletions cut 4 bases from V and 1 base from J, with 8 bases between. CDR1 and CDR2 (germline): SGDLS, YYNGEE.

The J gene is TRBJ1-1, the V gene TRBV4-2; D not certain. Germline V gives CDR1 LGHNA, CDR2 YNFKEQ. With 1 base removed from V and 1 base from J, the gap between germline ends came to 7 bases. The CDR3 loop spans 14 amino acids. This CDR3 is CASSQGEENTEAFF. For the CDR3, the DNA is TGTGCCAGCAGCCAAGGGGAGGAGAACACTGAAGCTTTCTTT.

This clone has a single count. The chain joins TRBV6-5 to TRBJ1-1, with no clear D. Germline values: CDR1 MNHEY, CDR2 SVGAGI. The CDR3 runs 13 residues. The V gene lost 7 bases and the J gene lost 2 bases, with 11 bases spanning the gap. For the CDR3, the DNA is TGTGCCAGCAACAAAAGGGTAAACACTGAAGCTTTCTTT. Amino acids: CASNKRVNTEAFF.

V is TRBV7-9 and J is TRBJ2-2; D uncertain. With 6 bases removed from V and 2 bases from J, the gap between germline ends came to 10 bases. The CDR3 has 14 amino acids. Germline V gene sequence: CDR1 SEHNR, CDR2 FQNEAQ (reference sequence). CDR3 region: CASRRDGNTGELFF. CDR3 coding DNA: TGTGCCAGCAGAAGGGATGGAAACACCGGGGAGCTGTTTTTT.

This chain joins TRBV28 and TRBJ1-4; possible D gene TRBD1, 6 bases. Looked up from germline, CDR1 is MDHEN and CDR2 is SYDVKM. There are 15 residues in the CDR3. The V gene lost 5 bases and the J gene lost 3 bases, with 13 bases spanning the gap. The CDR3 region is CASSTRTASNEKLFF. CDR3 coding DNA: TGTGCCAGCAGTACCAGGACAGCCTCTAATGAAAAACTGTTTTTT.

This clone was seen only once. V usage is TRBV5-1 and J usage is TRBJ2-4; 15 bases fit TRBD2. CDR3 size: 14 residues. Germline lookup yields CDR1 SGHRS and CDR2 YFSETQ. J was trimmed by 13 bases and V by 3 bases; bases with no gene match: 5. DNA of the CDR3: TGCGCCAGCAGCTCCGGACTAGCGGGAGGGCAACAGTACTTC. Encoded protein: CASSSGLAGGQQYF.

About this clone itself: A junction end diverges from the germline sequence, so it may reflect a read error. V and J are TRBV4-3 and TRBJ2-4; the match to TRBD2 covers 7 bases. The CDR3 loop spans 16 amino acids. Germline V gene sequence: CDR1 LGHNA, CDR2 YSLEER. The CDR3 loop reads CASSQIGTTAINIQYF. CDR3 nucleotide sequence: TGCGCCAGCAGCCAGATCGGGACTACCGCCATAAACATTCAGTACTTC.

The J gene is TRBJ1-2, the V gene TRBV6-1, with no clear D. Germline-derived CDR1 and CDR2 are MNHNS and SASEGT. There are 14 residues in the CDR3. V lost 1 base and J 2 bases, leaving 8 bases between the germline ends. The CDR3 sequence: CASSEGGANYGYTF. The CDR3 nucleotides read TGTGCCAGCAGTGAAGGGGGAGCAAACTATGGCTACACCTTC.

The chain carries TRBV5-6 and TRBJ1-6; D not certain. Germline CDR1 is SGHDT and CDR2 is YYEEEE. The CDR3 runs 16 residues. Trimming pared 0 bases from V and 6 bases from J, leaving 13 bases between. The CDR3 DNA reads as TGTGCCAGCAGCTTGGTGGGCAGGCTCCTTAATTCACCCCTCCACTTT. This gives the protein CASSLVGRLLNSPLHF.

V and J are TRBV2 and TRBJ1-2; D remains ambiguous. Trimming stripped 7 bases from V and 1 base from J, with 13 bases between. This CDR3 is built from 14 residues. The germline CDR1 and CDR2 sequences are SNHLY and FYNNEI. Written as DNA, the CDR3 is TGTGCCAGCATTCAGGACTCCCTTAACTATGGCTACACCTTC. Protein sequence: CASIQDSLNYGYTF. Based on the CDR3 plus reference TRBV2 and TRBJ1-2, the full variable domain is EPEVTQTPSHQVTQMGQEVILRCVPISNHLYFYWYRQILGQKVEFLVSFYNNEISEKSEIFDDQFSVERPDGSNFTLKIRSTKLEDSAMYFCASIQDSLNYGYTFGSGTRLTVV.

The chain carries TRBV7-9 and TRBJ1-2; no reliable D call. The CDR3 loop spans 13 amino acids. Trimming pared 5 bases from V and 4 bases from J, leaving 11 bases between. The germline CDR1 and CDR2 sequences are SEHNR and FQNEAQ (reference sequence). For the CDR3, the DNA is TGTGCCAGCAGCCGCGCGGAGAGCTATGGCTACACCTTC. It is translated as CASSRAESYGYTF.

This chain joins TRBV4-1 and TRBJ2-6; D remains unclear. V lost 6 bases and J lost 2, with 8 bases in between. CDR3 length equals 14 residues. Germline CDR1 MGHRA, CDR2 YSYEKL. The CDR3 protein is CASRVSAGANVLTF. The CDR3 DNA reads TGCGCCAGCAGGGTTTCCGCTGGGGCCAACGTCCTGACTTTC.

The rearrangement uses TRBV4-2 and TRBJ2-5; the match to TRBD1 covers 10 bases. V shed 4 bases and J 5 bases; nucleotides not matched to a gene: 7. This CDR3 is 15 amino acids long. Germline loops: CDR1 LGHNA, CDR2 YNFKEQ. The CDR3 DNA is TGTGCCAGCAGCCGCCGGGACAGGGGCGAGGAGACCCAGTACTTC. Protein sequence: CASSRRDRGEETQYF.

The V gene is TRBV4-1, the J gene TRBJ2-1; D is ambiguous. The V gene lost 4 bases and the J gene lost 1 base, with 14 bases spanning the gap. The CDR3 totals 16 residues. Looked up from germline, CDR1 is MGHRA and CDR2 is YSYEKL. The CDR3 protein is CASSPLPIKSYNEQFF. CDR3 nucleotide sequence: TGCGCCAGCAGCCCACTTCCGATAAAGTCCTACAATGAGCAGTTCTTC.

The chain combines TRBV9 with TRBJ2-7, with D perhaps given as TRBD1 or TRBD2 (6 bases each). Per the germline V gene, CDR1 is SGDLS and CDR2 is YYNGEE. The V end was cut by 0 bases, the J end by 5 bases, with 12 bases between. The CDR3 loop spans 14 amino acids. The chain's CDR3 is CASSVDHGGDEQYF. The CDR3 bases are TGTGCCAGCAGCGTAGATCACGGGGGCGACGAGCAGTACTTC.

This chain joins TRBV27 and TRBJ1-4; TRBD1 is a possible D gene (5 bases). The ends were cut back, 3 bases at V and 4 bases at J, with 9 bases in the middle. The CDR3 length is 14 residues. Germline V lookup: CDR1 MNHEY, CDR2 SMNVEV (reference sequence). The CDR3 spells CASSFAGINEKLFF. CDR3 DNA sequence: TGTGCCAGCAGTTTCGCAGGGATTAATGAAAAACTGTTTTTT.

The chain combines TRBV9 with TRBJ1-6, with no clear D. The CDR3 is made up of 14 amino acids. Germline loops: CDR1 SGDLS, CDR2 YYNGEE. Trimming removed 0 bases from V and 9 bases from J, with 10 bases in between. In DNA, the CDR3 is TGTGCCAGCAGCGTAGGGGAGGAGGGTTCACCCCTCCACTTT. It is translated as CASSVGEEGSPLHF.